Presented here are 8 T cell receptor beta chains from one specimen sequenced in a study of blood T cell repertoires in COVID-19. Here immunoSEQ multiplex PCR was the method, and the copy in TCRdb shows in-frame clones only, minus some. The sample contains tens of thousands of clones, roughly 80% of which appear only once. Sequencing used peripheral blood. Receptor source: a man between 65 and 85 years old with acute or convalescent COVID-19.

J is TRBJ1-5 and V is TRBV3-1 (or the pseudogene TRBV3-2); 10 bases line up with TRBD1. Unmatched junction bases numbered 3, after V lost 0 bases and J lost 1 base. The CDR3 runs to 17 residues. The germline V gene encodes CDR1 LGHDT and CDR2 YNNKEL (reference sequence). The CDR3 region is CASSQDTGQGSNQPQHF. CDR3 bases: TGTGCCAGCAGCCAAGACACGGGACAGGGGAGCAATCAGCCCCAGCATTTT.

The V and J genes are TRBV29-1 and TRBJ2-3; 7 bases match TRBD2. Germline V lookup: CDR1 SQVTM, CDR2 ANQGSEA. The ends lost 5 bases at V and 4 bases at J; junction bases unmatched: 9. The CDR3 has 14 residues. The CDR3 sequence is CSVFEVGRADTQYF. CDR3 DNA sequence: TGCAGCGTTTTCGAGGTAGGGAGGGCAGATACGCAGTATTTT.

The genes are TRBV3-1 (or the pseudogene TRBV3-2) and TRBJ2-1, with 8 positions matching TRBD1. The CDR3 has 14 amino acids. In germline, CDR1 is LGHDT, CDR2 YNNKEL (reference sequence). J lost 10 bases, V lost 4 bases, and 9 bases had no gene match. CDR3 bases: TGTGCCAGCAGCCCCCAGGGGGCAGGCGGGGAGCAGTTCTTC. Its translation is CASSPQGAGGEQFF.

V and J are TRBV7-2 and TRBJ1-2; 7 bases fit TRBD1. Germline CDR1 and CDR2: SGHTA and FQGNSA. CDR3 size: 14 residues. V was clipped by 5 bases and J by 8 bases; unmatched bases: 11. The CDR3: CASSRRWRGLGYTF. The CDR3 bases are TGTGCCAGCAGCCGCCGGTGGAGGGGGCTGGGCTACACCTTC.

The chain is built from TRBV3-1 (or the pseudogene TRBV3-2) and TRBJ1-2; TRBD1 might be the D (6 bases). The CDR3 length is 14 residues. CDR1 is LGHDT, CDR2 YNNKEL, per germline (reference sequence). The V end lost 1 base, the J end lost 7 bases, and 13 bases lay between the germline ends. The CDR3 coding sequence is TGTGCCAGCAGCCAAGGAGTCAGGGGTGGTGGCTACACCTTC. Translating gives CASSQGVRGGGYTF.

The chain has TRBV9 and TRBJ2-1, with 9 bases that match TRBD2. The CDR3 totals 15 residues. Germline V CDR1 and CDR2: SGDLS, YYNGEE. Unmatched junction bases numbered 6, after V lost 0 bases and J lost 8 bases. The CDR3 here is CASSVGSGGFYEQFF. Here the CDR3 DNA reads TGTGCCAGCAGCGTAGGAAGCGGGGGGTTCTATGAGCAGTTCTTC.

The CDR3 sequence is CASSLRGTGRSPLHF. CDR3 bases: TGTGCCAGCAGCTTACGGGGGACAGGACGTTCACCCCTCCACTTT. V usage is TRBV11-2 and J usage is TRBJ1-6; TRBD1 aligns across 8 bases. Losses at the gene ends were 2 bases for V and 9 bases for J; bases not matched to a gene: 6. Germline CDR1 is SGHAT and CDR2 is FQNNGV. This CDR3 has 15 residues.

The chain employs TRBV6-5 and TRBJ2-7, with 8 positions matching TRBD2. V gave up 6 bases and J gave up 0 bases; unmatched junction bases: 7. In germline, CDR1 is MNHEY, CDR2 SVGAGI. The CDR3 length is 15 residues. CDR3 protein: CASRSERGSSYEQYF. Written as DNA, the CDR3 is TGTGCCAGCAGGAGCGAGCGGGGGAGCTCCTACGAGCAGTACTTC.